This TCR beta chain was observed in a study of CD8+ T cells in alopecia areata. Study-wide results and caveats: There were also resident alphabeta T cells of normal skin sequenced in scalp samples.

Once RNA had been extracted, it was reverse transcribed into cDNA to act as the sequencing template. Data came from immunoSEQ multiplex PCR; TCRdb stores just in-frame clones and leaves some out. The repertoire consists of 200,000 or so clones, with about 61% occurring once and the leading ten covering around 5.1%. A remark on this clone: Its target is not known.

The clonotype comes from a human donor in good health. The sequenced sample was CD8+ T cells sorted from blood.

The CDR3 here is CASSVWDRDSPLHF. In nucleotides, the CDR3 is TGTGCCAGCAGCGTCTGGGACAGGGATTCACCCCTCCACTTT. This chain uses TRBV13 with TRBJ1-6; 9 bases align to TRBD1. The V segment lost 5 bases and the J segment 8 bases; nucleotides outside the gene matches: 4. The germline V gene encodes CDR1 PRHDT and CDR2 FYEKMQ (reference sequence). This CDR3 spans 14 amino acids.